One sample yielded the 29 T cell receptor beta chains listed below, sequenced in a study of T cell responses to AZD1222 COVID-19 vaccine. Here immunoSEQ multiplex PCR was the method, and the copy in TCRdb shows in-frame clones only, minus some. The table has around 120,000 clones, about nine tenths seen once. The sample here was peripheral blood, taken on day 0 of AZD1222 vaccination. The receptor set was obtained from an adult in good health.

The count of this clone is one. The rearrangement uses TRBV5-4 and TRBJ2-7; D gene ambiguous. The germline CDR1 and CDR2 sequences are SGHNT and YYREEE (reference sequence). CDR3 length equals 14 residues. V dropped 0 bases and J dropped 6 bases, with 13 bases sitting between them. DNA for the CDR3: TGTGCCAGCAGCTTGGCCTCTGAGGTCTCCGAGCAGTACTTC. It yields the protein CASSLASEVSEQYF.

V usage is TRBV5-4 and J usage is TRBJ2-5; the D is unclear. Between the trimmed V and J ends, which lost 0 bases and 4 bases, there was a span of 7 bases. CDR1 and CDR2 from the germline V gene are SGHNT and YYREEE (reference sequence). This CDR3 is 13 amino acids long. The CDR3, as DNA: TGTGCCAGCAGCTTGGGGCAGGCAGAGACCCAGTACTTC. It specifies CASSLGQAETQYF. The entire variable domain, with the rest obtained from reference TRBV5-4 and TRBJ2-5, is as follows: ETGVTQSPTHLIKTRGQQVTLRCSSQSGHNTVSWYQQALGQGPQFIFQYYREEENGRGNFPPRFSGLQFPNYSSELNVNALELDDSALYLCASSLGQAETQYFGPGTRLLVL.

The rearrangement uses TRBV3-1 (or the pseudogene TRBV3-2) and TRBJ1-5; tentative D call: TRBD1 (5 bases). Trimming removed 0 bases from V and 4 bases from J, with 19 bases in between. This CDR3 has 18 amino acids. The germline CDR1 and CDR2 sequences are LGHDT and YNNKEL (reference sequence). CDR3 sequence reads: CASSQDPLDRYWNQPQHF. As DNA, the CDR3 is TGTGCCAGCAGCCAAGATCCCTTAGACAGATACTGGAATCAGCCCCAGCATTTT.

This rearrangement joins TRBV5-6 to TRBJ1-2; 7 bases are a match to TRBD1. CDR3 length: 16 residues. The trim removed 1 base at V and 4 bases at J, leaving 10 bases unmatched. In germline, CDR1 is SGHDT, CDR2 YYEEEE. The DNA of the CDR3 is TGTGCCAGCAGCTTGCTAGGGGACAGAACCTTCTATGGCTACACCTTC. Protein: CASSLLGDRTFYGYTF.

V gene TRBV12-5 combines with J gene TRBJ2-7; D is possibly TRBD1 (5 bases). There are 15 residues in the CDR3. The ends were cut back, 2 bases at V and 2 bases at J, with 13 bases in the middle. CDR1 and CDR2 from the germline V gene are LGHNT and FRNRAP. The CDR3, as DNA: TGTGCTAGTGGTTTGCCACAGACAGCGCCCTACGAGCAGTACTTC. It specifies CASGLPQTAPYEQYF.

V and J are TRBV5-5 and TRBJ1-5; a possible D gene is TRBD1 (6 bases). From germline, CDR1 is SGHKS and CDR2 YYEKEE (reference sequence). The CDR3 loop spans 15 amino acids. V was trimmed by 3 bases and J by 4 bases, leaving 14 bases between them. The CDR3 DNA follows: TGTGCCAGCAGCTCGGACGGGGGCCCTAATCAGCCCCAGCATTTT. This encodes CASSSDGGPNQPQHF.

The chain employs TRBV10-3 and TRBJ2-4; TRBD2 might be the D (5 bases). The germline gives CDR1 ENHRY, CDR2 SYGVKD. This CDR3 is built from 14 residues. The V end was cut by 4 bases, the J end by 9 bases, with 16 bases between. The CDR3 DNA is TGTGCCATCAGTGGGACCCCTCGAAGCGGCATTCAGTACTTC. It encodes CAISGTPRSGIQYF.

The rearrangement links TRBV13 to TRBJ1-3; 10 bases line up with TRBD1. The CDR3 is 18 residues long. V lost 2 bases to trimming and J lost 4 bases; unmatched junction nucleotides: 11. Germline V gives CDR1 PRHDT, CDR2 FYEKMQ (reference sequence). Here the CDR3 reads CASSLTGQGSRTGNTIYF. Written as DNA, the CDR3 is TGTGCCAGCAGCTTAACGGGACAGGGGTCTCGAACGGGAAACACCATATATTTT.

The chain combines TRBV10-3 with TRBJ1-2; tentatively, D is TRBD1 (5 bases). Trimming removed 3 bases at V and 8 bases at J, with 13 bases between. The CDR3 is made up of 13 amino acids. Germline V lookup: CDR1 ENHRY, CDR2 SYGVKD. CDR3 amino acids: CAISEGTPGGYTF. The DNA of the CDR3 is TGTGCCATCAGTGAAGGGACTCCGGGCGGCTACACCTTC.

V usage is TRBV7-9 and J usage is TRBJ2-7; D possibly corresponds to TRBD2 (5 bases). The CDR3 spans 13 residues. V was shortened by 5 bases and J by 5 bases, with 13 bases between the two germline ends. The germline V gene has CDR1 SEHNR and CDR2 FQNEAQ (reference sequence). This chain's CDR3 is CASSPGGPDEQYF. CDR3 DNA sequence: TGTGCCAGCAGCCCCGGAGGACCGGACGAGCAGTACTTC.

V and J are TRBV7-2 and TRBJ1-1; D perhaps matches TRBD1 (5 bases). V was pared by 3 bases and J by 0 bases, with 8 bases between. Germline-derived CDR1 and CDR2 are SGHTA and FQGNSA. CDR3 length: 14 residues. The chain's CDR3 is CASSFLGVNTEAFF. For the CDR3, the DNA is TGTGCCAGCAGCTTCTTAGGGGTGAACACTGAAGCTTTCTTT. The full variable domain, with the rest looked up from reference TRBV7-2 and TRBJ1-1, is GAGVSQSPSNKVTEKGKDVELRCDPISGHTALYWYRQSLGQGLEFLIYFQGNSAPDKSGLPSDRFSAERTGGSVSTLTIQRTQQEDSAVYLCASSFLGVNTEAFFGQGTRLTVV.

CDR3 region: CASSLVGAEQYF. In nucleotides, the CDR3 is TGTGCCAGCAGTTTAGTCGGTGCCGAGCAGTACTTC. This chain links TRBV28 with TRBJ2-7, with D unresolved. This CDR3 is built from 12 residues. V dropped 2 bases and J dropped 6 bases, with 8 bases sitting between them. The germline V gene encodes CDR1 MDHEN and CDR2 SYDVKM.

This chain's CDR3 is CASSLVAKNIQYF. CDR3 in DNA: TGCGCCAGCAGCTTGGTTGCCAAAAACATTCAGTACTTC. The V call is TRBV5-1, the J call TRBJ2-4; D not certain. Trimming left V 0 bases short and J 1 base short, with 2 bases between. Germline V gene data show CDR1 as SGHRS and CDR2 as YFSETQ. The CDR3 totals 13 residues.

This clone was counted many times. CDR3 DNA sequence: TGCAGCGTTGTTCCCAGGGTAGGTGAAGCTTTCTTT. Protein product: CSVVPRVGEAFF. This chain uses TRBV29-1 with TRBJ1-1, with D tentatively TRBD1 (5 bases). Germline V gene lookup returns CDR1 SQVTM and CDR2 ANQGSEA. The CDR3 is 12 amino acids. V was cut by 4 bases and J by 7 bases, with 13 bases left in between.

This clone has only one observation. The chain employs TRBV5-1 and TRBJ1-5; D is unclear. The germline CDR1 and CDR2 sequences are SGHRS and YFSETQ. This CDR3 contains 13 residues. The V gene lost 7 bases and the J gene lost 4 bases, with 12 bases spanning the gap. The CDR3 protein is CASSLGNNQPQHF. The CDR3 DNA reads as TGCGCCAGCTCCCTGGGGAATAATCAGCCCCAGCATTTT. Complete variable domain (other parts from reference TRBV5-1 and TRBJ1-5): KAGVTQTPRYLIKTRGQQVTLSCSPISGHRSVSWYQQTPGQGLQFLFEYFSETQRNKGNFPGRFSGRQFSNSRSEMNVSTLELGDSALYLCASSLGNNQPQHFGDGTRLSIL.

V usage is TRBV9 and J usage is TRBJ1-2; TRBD1 agrees at 11 bases. The junction had 10 bases not matched to a gene; V was cut back by 0 bases and J by 6 bases. Germline values: CDR1 SGDLS, CDR2 YYNGEE. The CDR3 contains 17 residues. The CDR3 DNA reads as TGTGCCAGCAGCGTAGATGGGACAGGGGGAATATGGGATGGCTACACCTTC. This translates into CASSVDGTGGIWDGYTF.

The chain combines TRBV3-1 (or the pseudogene TRBV3-2) with TRBJ2-2, with 10 bases aligning to TRBD1. In germline, CDR1 is LGHDT, CDR2 YNNKEL (reference sequence). The CDR3 consists of 16 residues. With 0 bases clipped from V and 7 bases from J, the junction kept 5 bases outside the gene matches. The DNA of the CDR3 is TGTGCCAGCAGCCAAGATCCGACAGGGGGCGGCGGGGAGCTGTTTTTT. Residues: CASSQDPTGGGGELFF.

This clone has only one observation. The rearrangement joins TRBV2 to TRBJ2-7; D call uncertain. Trimming left V 5 bases short and J 4 bases short, with 12 bases between. Germline values: CDR1 SNHLY, CDR2 FYNNEI. This CDR3 comprises 13 residues. The CDR3 bases are TGTGCCAGCAGTCGGACCATTGCATACGAGCAGTACTTC. Its translation is CASSRTIAYEQYF.

The V call is TRBV19, the J call TRBJ2-7, with D perhaps TRBD1 or TRBD2 (5 bases each). CDR3 length: 13 residues. Germline assignment: CDR1 LNHDA and CDR2 SQIVND (reference sequence). V dropped 6 bases and J dropped 0 bases, with 9 bases sitting between them. CDR3 region: CASRGTASYEQYF. CDR3 DNA sequence: TGTGCCAGTAGGGGGACGGCCTCCTACGAGCAGTACTTC.

The rearrangement links TRBV7-5 to TRBJ1-1; TRBD1 is the table's D call, not checked against the DNA. TRBV7-5 is described as a pseudogene. There are 16 residues in the CDR3. The CDR3: CARSTATDIMNTEAFF. The CDR3 bases are TGTGCCAGAAGCACCGCGACAGACATCATGAACACTGAAGCTTTCTTT.

The gene calls are TRBV3-1 (or the pseudogene TRBV3-2) and TRBJ2-7; D unclear. Trimming stripped 2 bases from V and 4 bases from J, with 9 bases between. The CDR3 sequence is 13 residues long. In germline, CDR1 is LGHDT, CDR2 YNNKEL (reference sequence). Written as DNA, the CDR3 is TGTGCCAGCAGCCAATCGCTTAGGTACGAGCAGTACTTC. Encoded protein: CASSQSLRYEQYF.

About this clone: The sample contains more than one DNA sequence encoding this CDR3. This chain joins TRBV29-1 and TRBJ1-1; D is ambiguous. Germline V gives CDR1 SQVTM, CDR2 ANQGSEA. The ends were cut back, 2 bases at V and 3 bases at J, with 7 bases in the middle. The CDR3 is made up of 12 amino acids. Here the CDR3 DNA reads TGCAGCGTTGAAAGTTCGGACACTGAAGCTTTCTTT. This encodes CSVESSDTEAFF.

This clone has only one observation. The chain uses TRBV21-1 and TRBJ1-6. TRBV21-1 is shown as a pseudogene. This CDR3 comprises 13 residues. The CDR3 reads CASSKGDNSPLHF. CDR3 bases: TGTGCCAGCAGCAAGGGGGATAATTCACCCCTCCACTTT.

J is TRBJ2-2 and V is TRBV5-1, with TRBD1 matching 7 bases. J lost 3 bases, V lost 1 base, and 6 bases had no gene match. The CDR3 extends over 16 amino acids. From germline, CDR1 is SGHRS and CDR2 YFSETQ. CDR3 sequence (DNA): TGCGCCAGCAGCTTGCGTGTGACAGGGTACACCGGGGAGCTGTTTTTT. Translated, it gives CASSLRVTGYTGELFF.

In its sample, this clone was seen once. The chain links TRBV7-2 to TRBJ1-2, with D possibly TRBD1 on 5 matching bases. The CDR3 is made up of 16 amino acids. Trimming cost V 1 base and J 3 bases, with 15 bases left between them. Per the germline V gene, CDR1 is SGHTA and CDR2 is FQGNSA. The CDR3 loop is CASSLDLYLGDYGYTF. CDR3 DNA sequence: TGTGCCAGCAGCTTAGATCTGTATTTGGGGGACTATGGCTACACCTTC.

The rearrangement links TRBV2 to TRBJ2-7; D might be TRBD2 (6 bases). CDR3 length: 12 residues. Germline CDR1 is SNHLY and CDR2 is FYNNEI. Between the trimmed V and J ends, which lost 8 bases and 7 bases, there was a span of 15 bases. DNA for the CDR3: TGTGCCAGCCTCGGACTAACATGGGAGCAGTACTTC. This encodes CASLGLTWEQYF.

This clone showed up just once. The gene calls are TRBV30 and TRBJ2-7, with 9 bases aligning to TRBD2. Germline-derived CDR1 and CDR2 are GTSNPN and SVGIG (reference sequence). This CDR3 region has 13 residues. The V gene end was trimmed by 4 bases and the J gene end by 7 bases; junction bases not matched to a gene: 8. The CDR3 reads CAWTSGKGMEQYF. DNA of the CDR3: TGTGCCTGGACTAGCGGGAAGGGCATGGAGCAGTACTTC. Full variable domain (rest looked up from reference TRBV30 and TRBJ2-7): SQTIHQWPATLVQPVGSPLSLECTVEGTSNPNLYWYRQAAGRGLQLLFYSVGIGQISSEVPQNLSASRPQDRQFILSSKKLLLSDSGFYLCAWTSGKGMEQYFGPGTRLTVT.

A single count supports this clone. The chain joins TRBV7-8 to TRBJ2-3; 8 bases map to TRBD2. V dropped 5 bases and J dropped 5; count of bases not matched to a gene: 6. CDR1 is SGHVS, CDR2 FQNEAQ, per germline. The CDR3 spans 14 residues. CDR3 DNA sequence: TGTGCCAGCAGCCGGGGGGGCGAAGGAGATACGCAGTATTTT. Its protein is CASSRGGEGDTQYF.

The rearrangement links TRBV27 to TRBJ2-7; 7 bases agree with TRBD2. The CDR3 consists of 13 residues. Germline loops: CDR1 MNHEY, CDR2 SMNVEV (reference sequence). The V gene end was trimmed by 4 bases and the J gene end by 6 bases; junction bases not matched to a gene: 6. In nucleotides, the CDR3 is TGTGCCAGCAGTTACGGGACTACGGGCGAGCAGTACTTC. It yields the protein CASSYGTTGEQYF.